This T cell receptor beta chain was documented in a study of T cell repertoires in ileal Crohn's disease. Per sample, roughly 500 nanograms of biopsy DNA were TCRB immunosequenced. Some clones are missing from TCRdb's copy, which holds only in-frame ones; the method was immunoSEQ multiplex PCR. This sample has fewer than 18,000 clones, with around three quarters found just once. The junction had 12 bases not matched to a gene; V was cut back by 7 bases and J by 9 bases. Germline CDR1 reads MNHNS; CDR2 reads SASEGT. CDR3 length: 15 residues. The material sequenced was ileal tissue. The chain couples TRBV6-1 to TRBJ1-6; 7 nucleotides line up with TRBD1. This receptor was identified in an adult with Crohn's disease. CDR3 sequence: CASITTGTHLSPLHF. The CDR3, as DNA: TGTGCCAGCATCACGACAGGGACCCACCTTTCACCCCTCCACTTT.